The clone carrying this T cell receptor (beta chain) was seen a handful of times. Its cognate antigen is unknown. With the Oncomine TCR Beta short-read assay, DNA from cultured CD4+ T cells was sequenced. TCRdb fed the PCR reads into MiXCR, producing one record per CDR3 protein. The data contain 14,000 to 15,000 distinct CDR3 sequences, about 45% of them singletons. This specimen belongs to a study of vaccination and CD4 T cells after COVID-19. As to treatment: approximately nine-day PBMC culture with coronavirus spike peptide pools or control peptides (ViraFEST assay). Trimming removed 3 bases from V and 2 bases from J; junction bases left unmatched: 1. CDR3 size: 14 residues. CDR1 and CDR2 from the germline V gene are KGHSH and LQKENI.

V gene TRBV18 combines with J gene TRBJ1-1, with TRBD1 matching 9 bases. This clonotype was sampled from a human donor who had recovered from COVID-19. The sequenced sample consisted of CD4+ T cells from blood, cultured in vitro. The CDR3 here is CASSPGQGNTEAFF. CDR3 bases: TGTGCCAGCTCACCGGGACAGGGAAACACTGAAGCTTTCTTT.